The clone carrying this T cell receptor (beta chain) was detected only a few times. Its target is not known. Using a J-beta primer mix together with a sample-barcoded 5' primer, a second PCR was run for roughly 7 to 12 cycles. Each TCR beta cDNA got a 12-nucleotide random molecular identifier. TCRdb used MiXCR to reprocess the 5' RACE reads, holding one entry per CDR3 protein. The sample has 890,000 or so distinct CDR3 sequences; around 62% are singletons. This sample was taken from a study of blood T cells in healthy people across ages. No fewer than 7 million PBMCs went into each sample. Study findings and constraints: Comparison with aged donors showed that long-lived donors had more naive CD4+ cells and higher diversity.

The sequenced sample was blood. This TCR was sampled from a man aged 25-45 years in good health.

CDR3: CASSRRESSYEQYF. The CDR3 DNA reads TGCGCCAGCAGCCGGCGGGAAAGCTCCTACGAGCAGTACTTC. This chain joins TRBV4-3 and TRBJ2-7, with D perhaps matching TRBD2 (6 bases). The CDR3 extends over 14 amino acids. CDR1 is LGHNA and CDR2 is YSLEER in the germline V gene. Trimming cost V 4 bases and J 0 bases, with 10 bases left between them.